This passage covers 19 T cell receptor beta chains from one sample sequenced in a study of T cell clonality in common variable immunodeficiency. TCRdb's table, derived via immunoSEQ multiplex PCR, lists solely in-frame clones and lacks some. The repertoire shows roughly 52,000 clones, none seen only once; the top ten take roughly 3.5%. Sequencing was performed on peripheral blood mononuclear cells. The receptor set was obtained from a person aged 18-70 years in good health.

A few counts support this clone. The CDR3 extends 3 residues past the end of the read, so its final part is completed from the germline J gene. The rearrangement uses TRBV18 and TRBJ2-5; TRBD2 matches at 11 bases. Germline V gene lookup returns CDR1 KGHSH and CDR2 LQKENI. J lost 0 bases, V lost 1 base, and 7 bases had no gene match. This CDR3 contains 18 residues. The part of the CDR3 DNA that was read is TGTGCCAGCTCACCACTACTAGCGGGAGCTCAGTACCAAGAGACC. This translates into CASSPLLAGAQYQET. The full CDR3 protein reads CASSPLLAGAQYQETQYF.

This clone was seen ten or more times. Coverage ceases 3 residues before the CDR3 finishes, and the germline J gene fills in the end. The chain recombines TRBV18 with TRBJ2-2; 7 nucleotides align to TRBD1. Germline V gives CDR1 KGHSH, CDR2 LQKENI. There are 13 residues in the CDR3. This CDR3 reads CASSPPAGGRLFF. CDR3 DNA, as far as it was read: TGTGCCAGCTCACCACCCGCAGGGGGAAGG.

This clone has ten or more counts. The CDR3 end lies 3 residues beyond the end of the read and is filled in from the germline J gene. The chain employs TRBV29-1 and TRBJ2-1, with D possibly matching TRBD2 (6 bases). The CDR3 contains 12 residues. V was cut by 7 bases and J by 7 bases, with 14 bases left in between. The germline V gene has CDR1 SQVTM and CDR2 ANQGSEA. The CDR3 region is CSGKSGSNEQFF. CDR3 DNA (partial): TGCAGCGGAAAAAGCGGGTCGAATGAG.

This clone was detected a few times. The read halts 3 residues ahead of the CDR3 end, with the missing end drawn from the germline J gene. The V and J genes are TRBV6-4 and TRBJ2-1, with TRBD1 matching 7 bases. J gave up 0 bases and V 1 base, and 3 bases lay outside the gene matches. The germline V gene has CDR1 MRHNA and CDR2 SNTAGT. The CDR3 loop spans 16 amino acids. Partial CDR3 DNA: TGTGCCAGCAGTGACTTTCCAGGGGGCTCCTACAATGAG. It specifies CASSDFPGGSYNE. The full CDR3 sequence reads CASSDFPGGSYNEQFF.

This clone was picked up many times. The read terminates 3 residues ahead of where the CDR3 ends, so the germline J gene completes it. The rearrangement joins TRBV5-1 to TRBJ2-7, with D possibly being TRBD1 (6 bases). With 7 bases removed from V and 2 bases from J, the gap between germline ends came to 10 bases. The CDR3 runs 12 residues. CDR1 and CDR2 (germline): SGHRS, YFSETQ. The DNA read from the CDR3 is TGCGCCAGCCGAAAGGGGGCCTACGAG. This translates into CASRKGAYE. The full CDR3 protein reads CASRKGAYEQYF.

This clone has a count of ten or more. The read is 3 residues too short to cover the CDR3 end, so that end is filled in from the germline J gene. The chain links TRBV29-1 to TRBJ1-1; 9 positions agree with TRBD1. The ends lost 4 bases at V and 5 bases at J; junction bases unmatched: 5. CDR3 size: 13 residues. CDR1 and CDR2 (germline): SQVTM, ANQGSEA. The CDR3 DNA, read in part, is TGCAGCGTTGGAACCGGGACAGGGACTGAA. As protein: CSVGTGTGTE. The complete CDR3 protein is CSVGTGTGTEAFF.

On this clone: Sequencing ends 3 residues short of the CDR3 end; the germline J gene provides the rest. The gene calls are TRBV19 and TRBJ1-5; 9 positions match TRBD1. This CDR3 spans 15 amino acids. With V trimmed by 7 bases and J by 0 bases, 4 bases remained unmatched. The V gene's germline CDR1 is LNHDA and CDR2 SQIVND (reference sequence). This CDR3 reads CASKDRGDSNQPQHF. CDR3 DNA, as far as it was read: TGTGCCAGTAAAGACAGGGGGGATAGCAATCAGCCC. Filled out from reference TRBV19 and TRBJ1-5, the complete variable domain reads DGGITQSPKYLFRKEGQNVTLSCEQNLNHDAMYWYRQDPGQGLRLIYYSQIVNDFQKGDIAEGYSVSREKKESFPLTVTSAQKNPTAFYLCASKDRGDSNQPQHFGDGTRLSIL.

In its sample, this clone was seen many times. The CDR3 is cut off 3 residues early in the read; its end comes from the germline J gene. The V and J genes are TRBV20-1 and TRBJ1-2, with 10 bases identical to TRBD1. Germline CDR1 is DFQATT and CDR2 is SNEGSKA (reference sequence). This CDR3 spans 13 amino acids. CDR3 bases read: TGCAGTGCCCCGACAGGGGGCGCGGGGGGC. It translates to CSAPTGGAGG. The CDR3, in full, reads CSAPTGGAGGYTF.

This clone has at least ten counts. CDR3 residues: CASSSSGIPSYNEQFF. The CDR3 DNA, read in part, is TGCGCCAGCAGCTCTAGCGGGATTCCTTCCTACAATGAG. The chain uses TRBV5-1 and TRBJ2-1; 9 positions agree with TRBD2. The CDR3 end is not reached by the read, which stops 3 residues before it; the germline J gene fills it in. In germline, CDR1 is SGHRS, CDR2 YFSETQ. The J segment lost 1 base and the V segment lost 3 bases, leaving 5 bases of the junction unmatched. The CDR3 is made up of 16 amino acids.

Ten or more counts support this clone. The CDR3 here is CASSLWGGLNTEAFF. The CDR3 DNA, read in part, is TGTGCCAGCAGCTTATGGGGGGGACTGAACACTGAA. The chain employs TRBV7-3 and TRBJ1-1; perhaps TRBD1 as D (5 bases). The read terminates 3 residues before the CDR3 end, so the remaining end is supplied by the germline J gene. Trimming cost V 2 bases and J 0 bases, with 10 bases left between them. There are 15 residues in the CDR3. Germline values: CDR1 SGHTA, CDR2 FQGTGA.

This clone appeared many times. This CDR3 reads CASSYFGRGSEAFF. The CDR3 bases that were read are TGTGCCAGCAGTTACTTCGGGAGGGGGTCTGAA. The chain uses TRBV6-2 or TRBV6-3 and TRBJ1-1, with D possibly TRBD1 on 6 matching bases. The CDR3 end falls 3 residues outside the read, so it is completed with the germline J gene. CDR1 is MNHEY and CDR2 is SVGEGT in the germline V gene. V lost 1 base, J lost 6 bases, and 12 bases lay in between. The CDR3 sequence is 14 residues long.

This clone turned up a few times. The sequence runs out 3 residues before the end of the CDR3; the remainder is reconstructed from the germline J gene. The chain links TRBV2 to TRBJ1-1; 7 positions agree with TRBD1. CDR3 length: 15 amino acids. Looked up from germline, CDR1 is SNHLY and CDR2 is FYNNEI. V lost 7 bases and J lost 2; bases outside the gene matches: 10. CDR3 sequence: CASKVNRGQNTEAFF. The CDR3 bases that were read are TGTGCCAGCAAAGTGAACAGGGGCCAAAACACTGAA. The whole variable domain, remainder taken from reference TRBV2 and TRBJ1-1, is EPEVTQTPSHQVTQMGQEVILRCVPISNHLYFYWYRQILGQKVEFLVSFYNNEISEKSEIFDDQFSVERPDGSNFTLKIRSTKLEDSAMYFCASKVNRGQNTEAFFGQGTRLTVV.

At least ten counts were recorded for this clone. The read ends 3 residues before the CDR3 terminus; that terminus is restored from the germline J gene. The V and J genes are TRBV20-1 and TRBJ2-1, with D hard to call. The CDR3 has 16 amino acids. Deletions cut 0 bases from V and 0 bases from J, with 12 bases between. Germline V CDR1 and CDR2: DFQATT, SNEGSKA (reference sequence). CDR3 DNA (partial): TGCAGTGCTAGAGACCCTTTTGCCGGCTCCTACAATGAG. Translated: CSARDPFAGSYNE. The CDR3 reads in full as CSARDPFAGSYNEQFF.

This clone has ten or more counts. The read finishes 3 residues shy of the CDR3 end, and the germline J gene is used to complete it. This chain connects TRBV5-6 to TRBJ2-1, with 9 bases matching TRBD1. Trimming took 1 base from V and 8 from J; bases not matched to a gene: 7. The CDR3 is 15 amino acids. Germline V gene lookup returns CDR1 SGHDT and CDR2 YYEEEE. The CDR3 loop reads CASSLRDRAADEQFF. The part of the CDR3 DNA that was read is TGTGCCAGCAGCTTGAGGGACAGGGCTGCGGATGAG.

This clone was recorded many times. The read ends 3 residues shy of where the CDR3 ends; the end is completed using the germline J gene. The chain joins TRBV2 to TRBJ1-4, with D unresolved. Trimming stripped 3 bases from V and 2 bases from J, with 7 bases between. Germline CDR1 is SNHLY and CDR2 is FYNNEI. The length of the CDR3 is 14 residues. The CDR3 DNA, read in part, is TGTGCCAGCAGTGAGCTCGGGACTAATGAAAAA. Translation: CASSELGTNEK. The entire CDR3 is CASSELGTNEKLFF.

In its sample, this clone was seen many times. The read finishes 3 residues shy of the CDR3 end, and the germline J gene is used to complete it. The chain is built from TRBV7-3 and TRBJ2-1; possibly TRBD2 for D (5 bases). Germline V lookup: CDR1 SGHTA, CDR2 FQGTGA. The CDR3 spans 13 residues. Between the trimmed V and J ends, which lost 0 bases and 8 bases, there was a span of 8 bases. The CDR3 reads CASSLTSEHEQFF. The covered CDR3 bases are TGTGCCAGCAGCTTAACTAGCGAGCATGAG.

This clone was seen many times. The read ends 3 residues shy of where the CDR3 ends; the end is completed using the germline J gene. The chain joins TRBV7-2 to TRBJ1-1; no reliable D call. Germline V gives CDR1 SGHTA, CDR2 FQGNSA. V was pared by 6 bases and J by 5 bases, with 13 bases between. CDR3 length equals 13 residues. The CDR3 here is CASSYSPRTEAFF. The sequenced part of the CDR3 DNA is TGTGCCAGCAGTTATTCCCCTCGGACTGAA.

Concerning this clone itself: The CDR3 end falls 3 residues outside the read, so it is completed with the germline J gene. J is TRBJ1-2 and V is TRBV19; D possibly corresponds to TRBD1 (5 bases). The CDR3 is 14 residues long. Germline V lookup: CDR1 LNHDA, CDR2 SQIVND (reference sequence). The CDR3 DNA, read in part, is TGTGCCAGTAGTCTCGGGACTAACTACAATGAC. It yields the protein CASSLGTNYND. The full CDR3 is CASSLGTNYNDYTF.

A remark on this clone: The read ends 3 residues early relative to the CDR3; the germline J gene fills the gap. This chain links TRBV19 with TRBJ1-2; TRBD1 is a possible D gene (6 bases). Trimming cost V 5 bases and J 5 bases, with 18 bases left between them. This CDR3 spans 15 amino acids. Germline CDR1 reads LNHDA; CDR2 reads SQIVND (reference sequence). CDR3 DNA (partial): TGTGCCAGTAGTGTCAAACTGACAGGCGGTTATGGC. It encodes CASSVKLTGGYG. The CDR3 in full is CASSVKLTGGYGYTF.